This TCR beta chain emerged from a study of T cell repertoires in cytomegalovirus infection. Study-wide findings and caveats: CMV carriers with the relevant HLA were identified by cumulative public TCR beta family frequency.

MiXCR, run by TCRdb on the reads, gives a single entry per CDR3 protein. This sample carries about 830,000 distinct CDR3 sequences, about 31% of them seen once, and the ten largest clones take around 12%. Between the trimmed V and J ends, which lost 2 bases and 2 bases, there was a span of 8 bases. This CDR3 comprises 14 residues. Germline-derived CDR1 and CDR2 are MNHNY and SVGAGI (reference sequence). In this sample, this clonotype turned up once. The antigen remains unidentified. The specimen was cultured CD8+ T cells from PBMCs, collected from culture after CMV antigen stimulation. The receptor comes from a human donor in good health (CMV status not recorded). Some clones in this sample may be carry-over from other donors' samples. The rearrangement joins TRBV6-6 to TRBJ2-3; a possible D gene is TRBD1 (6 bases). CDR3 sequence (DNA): TGTGCCAGCAGTTACGGGGACACCACAGATACGCAGTATTTT. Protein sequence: CASSYGDTTDTQYF.